The present entry profiles one TCR beta chain with its context. Antigen unknown. Mismatch with germline at one junction end may stem from a read error. The CDR3 length is 13 residues. This sample was taken from a study of tumor-infiltrating lymphocytes in primary liver carcinoma. Overall study: Donors had hepatocellular carcinoma or combined HCC and intrahepatic cholangiocarcinoma. Tumors were staged T1-T3 N0M0 and measured 4.2 to 10 cm across. Study results and caveats: Tumor region pairs showed greater overlap than either tumor-adjacent or tumor-blood pairs did.

RNA and DNA were co-extracted from approximately 20-30 mg of unsorted bulk tissue. Those sampled were patients whose primary liver carcinoma was treated by surgical resection. Total RNA amounting to roughly 450 ng was the source from which TCR beta cDNA was made with a constant-region primer. ARM-PCR was slightly modified, and three nested multiplex PCR rounds with it gave rise to the TCR beta libraries. With TRBV1-TRBV30 forward primers and a C-beta reverse primer, the first two PCR rounds were run for 9 to 10 cycles each. MiXCR was run by TCRdb on the multiplex PCR reads, yielding one entry per CDR3 protein. There are tens of thousands of distinct CDR3 sequences in the sample; approximately 80% occur only once, and roughly a quarter lies in the top ten.

The sequenced sample consisted of liver tumor tissue from sampling region 5. Subset defined: tumor region T5, tumor centre. The genes are TRBV12-3 or TRBV12-4 and TRBJ1-5, with a weak D call TRBD1 (6 bases). The TCR comes from a man in his forties with primary liver carcinoma and hepatitis B virus infection. CDR3 sequence: CTSSPRGGQPQHF. The DNA of the CDR3 is TGCACCAGCAGCCCTAGGGGGGGTCAGCCCCAGCATTTT.